The next 17 T cell receptor beta chains were all read from a single sample in a study of T cells in Graves' hyperthyroidism and ophthalmopathy. Amplification of TCR beta CDR3 regions was performed using RNA transcripts as template. First-round RT-PCR targeting the TCR CDR3 was performed with the HTBI primer set. TCRdb ran MiXCR on the multiplex PCR reads and lists one entry per CDR3 protein. The sample comprises 350,000 to 450,000 distinct CDR3 sequences, over 11% of which are singletons, and approximately 11% rests with the top ten. Sequenced material: blood. The source is a woman aged 55-75 years with Graves' hyperthyroidism.

Here the CDR3 DNA reads TGTGCCAGCAGCTTAATGAGGGGGAACCAAGAGACCCAGTACTTC. This encodes CASSLMRGNQETQYF. The V gene is TRBV7-9, the J gene TRBJ2-5; perhaps TRBD1 as D (6 bases). The germline V gene has CDR1 SEHNR and CDR2 FQNEAQ (reference sequence). The CDR3 sequence is 15 residues long. The germline V and J ends were trimmed by 2 bases and 0 bases, with 10 bases remaining between them.

This clonotype was detected many times. The chain recombines TRBV5-1 with TRBJ2-2; D possibly corresponds to TRBD2 (5 bases). V was trimmed by 6 bases and J by 2 bases, leaving 26 bases between them. The CDR3 is 19 amino acids. Germline V lookup: CDR1 SGHRS, CDR2 YFSETQ. CDR3 sequence (DNA): TGCGCCAGCAAAACCATGGGCTTACGTGGGAGAGCTAACACCGGGGAGCTGTTTTTT. It is translated as CASKTMGLRGRANTGELFF.

This clonotype occurred many times. This chain uses TRBV7-3 with TRBJ2-1; 9 bases align to TRBD2. CDR1 and CDR2 (germline): SGHTA, FQGTGA. The CDR3 sequence is 18 residues long. J was trimmed by 0 bases and V by 2 bases; bases with no gene match: 8. The DNA for the CDR3 is TGTGCCAGCAGCTTAGTGGCTAGCGGGGCTAGCTCCTACAATGAGCAGTTCTTC. Encoded protein: CASSLVASGASSYNEQFF.

The sample holds many counts of this clonotype. The chain employs TRBV28 and TRBJ2-7; D possibly uses TRBD1 or TRBD2 (5 bases each). The germline V and J ends were trimmed by 7 bases and 2 bases, with 15 bases remaining between them. This CDR3 has 14 amino acids. The germline gives CDR1 MDHEN, CDR2 SYDVKM. CDR3 nucleotide sequence: TGTGCCAGCACCACCCGGGACGGACCCTACGAGCAGTACTTC. The encoded protein is CASTTRDGPYEQYF.

Turning to this clonotype: This could be a read error, since a much larger clone is one nucleotide away. This sequence joins TRBV24-1 and TRBJ1-4, with D perhaps matching TRBD1 (5 bases). The germline gives CDR1 KGHDR, CDR2 SFDVKD. The CDR3 sequence is 16 residues long. CDR3 sequence: CATSPSQAGGNEKLSF. CDR3 nucleotide sequence: TGTGCCACCAGTCCCTCCCAGGCTGGGGGTAATGAAAAACTGTCTTTT.

This clonotype came up a few times. The genes are TRBV19 and TRBJ2-3; possibly TRBD2 for D (6 bases). The CDR3 extends over 14 amino acids. Germline-derived CDR1 and CDR2 are LNHDA and SQIVND (reference sequence). V lost 10 bases to trimming and J lost 3 bases, with 17 bases between them. CDR3 nucleotide sequence: TGTGCCACTCTACAGGATGGGAGGACAGATACGCAGTATTTT. It is translated as CATLQDGRTDTQYF.

This clonotype was observed at least ten times. The chain carries TRBV27 and TRBJ2-7; 7 positions match TRBD2. Germline CDR1 and CDR2: MNHEY and SMNVEV (reference sequence). This CDR3 is 13 amino acids long. After removal of 3 bases from V and 4 bases from J, the junction contained 3 bases not matched to a gene. The chain's CDR3 is CASSFAGRYEQYF. The CDR3 nucleotides read TGTGCCAGCAGTTTTGCCGGGAGGTACGAGCAGTACTTC.

The sample holds a few counts of this clonotype. The chain combines TRBV19 with TRBJ1-2; a possible D gene is TRBD1 (6 bases). Germline CDR1 reads LNHDA; CDR2 reads SQIVND (reference sequence). The CDR3 runs to 13 residues. The V and J ends lost 4 bases and 4 bases respectively, with 10 bases between them. CDR3 protein: CASSTQDSYGYTF. The CDR3 DNA reads TGTGCCAGTAGTACTCAGGACAGCTATGGCTACACCTTC. Full variable domain (remainder filled in from reference TRBV19 and TRBJ1-2): DGGITQSPKYLFRKEGQNVTLSCEQNLNHDAMYWYRQDPGQGLRLIYYSQIVNDFQKGDIAEGYSVSREKKESFPLTVTSAQKNPTAFYLCASSTQDSYGYTFGSGTRLTVV.

This clonotype was seen many times. The chain employs TRBV6-1 and TRBJ2-3, with a weak D call TRBD2 (6 bases). Trimming left V 6 bases short and J 4 bases short, with 20 bases between. Germline CDR1 MNHNS, CDR2 SASEGT. The CDR3 has 16 amino acids. CDR3 coding DNA: TGTGCCAGCAGACCCGGGTGGAGGGAGTCCGCAGATACGCAGTATTTT. Encoded protein: CASRPGWRESADTQYF.

The chain has TRBV29-1 and TRBJ2-2, with D perhaps TRBD1 (5 bases). Germline V gene lookup returns CDR1 SQVTM and CDR2 ANQGSEA. This CDR3 contains 14 residues. Trimming took off 6 bases at V and 2 bases at J, with 13 bases between the two ends. CDR3 region: CSVEPRGNTGELFF. The CDR3 DNA follows: TGCAGCGTCGAACCTAGGGGAAACACCGGGGAGCTGTTTTTT.

The chain links TRBV29-1 to TRBJ1-1, with D possibly being TRBD1 (5 bases). The V gene's germline CDR1 is SQVTM and CDR2 ANQGSEA. This CDR3 spans 13 amino acids. CDR3 sequence: CGARAGQDTEAFF. The CDR3 nucleotides read TGCGGCGCCCGGGCAGGGCAGGACACTGAAGCTTTCTTT.

Ten or more counts support this clonotype. J is TRBJ1-2 and V is TRBV18; the match to TRBD1 covers 7 bases. The CDR3 spans 14 residues. Losses at the gene ends were 0 bases for V and 8 bases for J; bases not matched to a gene: 6. The germline gives CDR1 KGHSH, CDR2 LQKENI. CDR3 amino acids: CASSPPGRGLGYTF. CDR3 sequence (DNA): TGTGCCAGCTCACCACCGGGAAGGGGGCTAGGCTACACCTTC.

This clonotype was detected many times. The V call is TRBV27, the J call TRBJ2-7; D unresolved. The V end was cut by 5 bases, the J end by 5 bases, with 13 bases between. CDR3 length: 13 residues. Germline V gene sequence: CDR1 MNHEY, CDR2 SMNVEV (reference sequence). In DNA form, the CDR3 reads TGTGCCAGCAGTCCCACAGTGGTCCACGAGCAGTACTTC. Residues: CASSPTVVHEQYF.

Many counts were recorded for this clonotype. This chain connects TRBV27 to TRBJ1-1; TRBD1 aligns across 11 bases. V gave up 5 bases and J gave up 7 bases; unmatched junction bases: 9. From germline, CDR1 is MNHEY and CDR2 SMNVEV (reference sequence). The CDR3 sequence is 15 residues long. CDR3 amino acids: CASSQGQGASDEAFF. The CDR3 DNA follows: TGTGCCAGCAGTCAAGGACAGGGGGCTAGTGATGAAGCTTTCTTT.

This clonotype was seen more than once but under ten times. The chain employs TRBV27 and TRBJ2-3; no definite D call. The V end lost 4 bases, the J end lost 0 bases, and 11 bases lay between the germline ends. Per the germline V gene, CDR1 is MNHEY and CDR2 is SMNVEV (reference sequence). The CDR3 loop spans 15 amino acids. CDR3 coding DNA: TGTGCCAGCAGTTGGGCAGAACCTAGCACAGATACGCAGTATTTT. Protein sequence: CASSWAEPSTDTQYF.

At least ten counts were recorded for this clonotype. The rearrangement uses TRBV27 and TRBJ2-3; no clear D. The length of the CDR3 is 16 residues. From germline, CDR1 is MNHEY and CDR2 SMNVEV (reference sequence). Trimming removed 5 bases from V and 2 bases from J, with 17 bases in between. CDR3 nucleotides: TGTGCCAGCAGTCCAGGTGGGCGGAGAATCACAGATACGCAGTATTTT. Amino acid sequence: CASSPGGRRITDTQYF.

This clonotype was recorded many times. J is TRBJ2-7 and V is TRBV7-9, with 7 bases fitting TRBD2. The CDR3 totals 16 residues. V shed 0 bases, J shed 4 bases, and the junction held 9 bases outside the gene matches. Looked up from germline, CDR1 is SEHNR and CDR2 is FQNEAQ (reference sequence). CDR3 sequence reads: CASSLARASGRYEQYF. Here the CDR3 DNA reads TGTGCCAGCAGCTTAGCGAGGGCTAGCGGAAGGTACGAGCAGTACTTC.